The 8 T cell receptor beta chains given below trace back to one sample, sequenced in a study of shared clonotypes between healthy human individuals. The protocol was immunoSEQ multiplex PCR, while the TCRdb copy is restricted to in-frame clones and leaves out a portion. The sample carries 2 million to 2.5 million clones, about 94% recorded once. The specimen sequenced was naive CD4+ T cells sorted from blood. The subset was: CD45RA+ positively selected. These receptors came from a man younger than 35 in good health.

Details on this clone: The sample carries other DNA sequences with the same CDR3. The chain couples TRBV18 to TRBJ2-7; D gene uncertain. Trimming took 1 base from V and 7 from J, leaving 8 bases between them. The CDR3 has 12 amino acids. Germline V gives CDR1 KGHSH, CDR2 LQKENI. CDR3 bases: TGTGCCAGCTCACCACGAGTCGAAGAGCAGTACTTC. Amino acids: CASSPRVEEQYF.

The genes are TRBV28 and TRBJ2-7, with 11 bases lining up with TRBD1. Germline lookup yields CDR1 MDHEN and CDR2 SYDVKM. This CDR3 has 15 amino acids. Trimming took 2 bases from V and 5 from J; bases not matched to a gene: 5. The CDR3 reads CASSLRGQGVHEQYF. In nucleotides, the CDR3 is TGTGCCAGCAGTTTAAGGGGACAGGGGGTGCACGAGCAGTACTTC. Full variable domain (missing parts from reference TRBV28 and TRBJ2-7): DVKVTQSSRYLVKRTGEKVFLECVQDMDHENMFWYRQDPGLGLRLIYFSYDVKMKEKGDIPEGYSVSREKKERFSLILESASTNQTSMYLCASSLRGQGVHEQYFGPGTRLTVT.

The V call is TRBV10-1, the J call TRBJ2-5; 9 bases match TRBD2. The CDR3 contains 16 residues. Germline V gene sequence: CDR1 WNHNN, CDR2 SYGVQD (reference sequence). With 0 bases clipped from V and 4 bases from J, the junction kept 6 bases outside the gene matches. CDR3 coding DNA: TGCGCCAGCAGTGAGTCCGGCGGGAGGGCCAGAGAGACCCAGTACTTC. It yields the protein CASSESGGRARETQYF.

V is TRBV7-3 and J is TRBJ2-3, with TRBD2 matching over 12 bases. Germline lookup yields CDR1 SGHTA and CDR2 FQGTGA. The CDR3 runs to 16 residues. Trimming took 8 bases from V and 4 from J; bases not matched to a gene: 10. CDR3 nucleotide sequence: TGTGCCAGCGCCGAATGGGCTAGCGGGGGGGCAGATACGCAGTATTTT. Residues: CASAEWASGGADTQYF.

The table lists this clone with a count of one. The chain couples TRBV2 to TRBJ1-2; TRBD1 aligns across 7 bases. After removal of 6 bases from V and 0 bases from J, the junction contained 10 bases not matched to a gene. The germline V gene encodes CDR1 SNHLY and CDR2 FYNNEI. The CDR3 sequence is 16 residues long. The CDR3 here is CASSARTGPTNYGYTF. CDR3 DNA sequence: TGTGCCAGCAGCGCCCGGACAGGCCCGACTAACTATGGCTACACCTTC.

This chain uses TRBV5-5 with TRBJ1-2; possible D gene TRBD1, 5 bases. CDR3 size: 13 residues. Per the germline V gene, CDR1 is SGHKS and CDR2 is YYEKEE (reference sequence). V shed 4 bases and J shed 4 bases, with 11 bases lying between them. CDR3 in amino acids: CASSVPGFYGYTF. As DNA, the CDR3 is TGTGCCAGCAGCGTTCCAGGGTTCTATGGCTACACCTTC.

The CDR3 protein is CASSAHEAGANVLTF. CDR3 in DNA: TGTGCCAGCAGCGCACACGAGGCCGGGGCCAACGTCCTGACTTTC. The chain carries TRBV7-9 and TRBJ2-6; D unresolved. Germline-derived CDR1 and CDR2 are SEHNR and FQNEAQ (reference sequence). There are 15 residues in the CDR3. Trimming pared 5 bases from V and 4 bases from J, leaving 12 bases between. Based on the CDR3 plus reference TRBV7-9 and TRBJ2-6, the full variable domain is DTGVSQNPRHKITKRGQNVTFRCDPISEHNRLYWYRQTLGQGPEFLTYFQNEAQLEKSRLLSDRFSAERPKGSFSTLEIQRTEQGDSAMYLCASSAHEAGANVLTFGAGSRLTVL.

V is TRBV6-5 and J is TRBJ2-1; 15 nucleotides agree with TRBD2. CDR3 length equals 16 residues. The J segment lost 8 bases and the V segment lost 2 bases, leaving 4 bases of the junction unmatched. CDR1 and CDR2 (germline): MNHEY, SVGAGI. The CDR3 DNA reads TGTGCCAGCAGTTACGCCGGACTAGCGGGGGGGCATGAGCAGTTCTTC. Encoded protein: CASSYAGLAGGHEQFF.